A single sample is the source of the 14 T cell receptor beta chains below, sequenced in a study of control samples from healthy donors and cancer patients. Some clones are missing from TCRdb's copy, which holds only in-frame ones; the method was immunoSEQ multiplex PCR. The repertoire includes some 130,000 clones, approximately 92% of them detected once, and around 6% sits in the top ten. The sequencing input was blood. These receptors originate from a man in his late teens or twenties in good health.

The J gene is TRBJ1-1, the V gene TRBV7-9, with D tentatively TRBD1 (6 bases). Deletions cut 1 base from V and 1 base from J, with 19 bases between. This CDR3 is 18 amino acids long. The germline V gene has CDR1 SEHNR and CDR2 FQNEAQ (reference sequence). CDR3 loop: CASSLGRSSDRRNTEAFF. In DNA form, the CDR3 reads TGTGCCAGCAGCTTAGGTCGTTCGTCGGACAGACGGAACACTGAAGCTTTCTTT.

The rearrangement joins TRBV30 to TRBJ2-5, with D perhaps assigned TRBD1 or TRBD2 (5 bases each). V lost 7 bases, J lost 10 bases, and 19 bases lay in between. This CDR3 has 12 residues. Looked up from germline, CDR1 is GTSNPN and CDR2 is SVGIG (reference sequence). The CDR3 bases are TGTGCCTACAAGGGGTCTCAAGAGGGCCAGTACTTC. Its translation: CAYKGSQEGQYF.

The chain joins TRBV3-1 (or the pseudogene TRBV3-2) to TRBJ2-7; no clear D. Per germline, CDR1 LGHDT and CDR2 YNNKEL (reference sequence). The CDR3 is 13 residues long. The V end was cut by 2 bases, the J end by 5 bases, with 10 bases between. The CDR3: CASSQIGGNEQYF. The CDR3 DNA is TGTGCCAGCAGCCAAATAGGCGGCAACGAGCAGTACTTC.

This clone was observed once. V and J are TRBV9 and TRBJ1-1; 8 positions agree with TRBD1. CDR1 is SGDLS and CDR2 is YYNGEE in the germline V gene. Unmatched junction bases numbered 5, after V lost 3 bases and J lost 1 base. The CDR3 is 15 amino acids. CDR3 DNA sequence: TGTGCCAGCAGCGCCCCGGACAGGGAGAACACTGAAGCTTTCTTT. Translating gives CASSAPDRENTEAFF. Using reference TRBV9 and TRBJ1-1 for the parts outside the CDR3, the full variable domain is DSGVTQTPKHLITATGQRVTLRCSPRSGDLSVYWYQQSLDQGLQFLIQYYNGEERAKGNILERFSAQQFPDLHSELNLSSLELGDSALYFCASSAPDRENTEAFFGQGTRLTVV.

The chain uses TRBV21-1 and TRBJ1-5. TRBV21-1 is recorded as a pseudogene. The CDR3 covers 19 residues. The CDR3, as DNA: TGTGCCAGCAGCTTCTCCCCCGGTAAGGTGCCTTATAGCAATCAGCCCCAGCATTTT. Its protein is CASSFSPGKVPYSNQPQHF.

The rearrangement uses TRBV6-5 and TRBJ1-1, with D unclear. The CDR3 runs 14 residues. V lost 6 bases, J lost 1 base, and 12 bases lay in between. Germline loops: CDR1 MNHEY, CDR2 SVGAGI. The CDR3, as DNA: TGTGCCAGCAGCCATTCTAGACGGAACACTGAAGCTTTCTTT. It encodes CASSHSRRNTEAFF.

The chain uses TRBV6-6 and TRBJ2-5; D unresolved. The CDR3 is 13 residues long. Trimming removed 3 bases at V and 5 bases at J, with 10 bases between. CDR1 MNHNY and CDR2 SVGAGI come from the germline V gene (reference sequence). The CDR3 DNA reads TGTGCCAGCAGTTATCAAGGGAAGGAGACCCAGTACTTC. The encoded protein is CASSYQGKETQYF.

This clone has a single count. This chain links TRBV4-1 with TRBJ2-3; D could derive from TRBD1 or TRBD2 (5 bases each). Trimming left V 3 bases short and J 3 bases short, with 10 bases between. Germline V CDR1 and CDR2: MGHRA, YSYEKL. The CDR3 runs 14 residues. This CDR3 reads CASSQAEGTDTQYF. The CDR3 DNA reads as TGCGCCAGCAGCCAGGCAGAGGGGACAGATACGCAGTATTTT.

The chain is built from TRBV7-2 and TRBJ2-3, with D perhaps being TRBD1 or TRBD2 (6 bases each). Germline CDR1 is SGHTA and CDR2 is FQGNSA. The CDR3 is 15 amino acids. Between the trimmed V and J ends, which lost 1 base and 5 bases, there was a span of 13 bases. The CDR3 nucleotides read TGTGCCAGCAGCTTAGTTGGGGGGCCGGGAGATACGCAGTATTTT. It encodes CASSLVGGPGDTQYF.

The CDR3 nucleotides are TGTGCCACCAGTGATTCTCAAGCTGCTAACAATGAGCAGTTCTTC. Translated, it gives CATSDSQAANNEQFF. The chain links TRBV24-1 to TRBJ2-1; no definite D call. The CDR3 runs to 15 residues. The V end was cut by 2 bases, the J end by 5 bases, with 12 bases between. The germline CDR1 and CDR2 sequences are KGHDR and SFDVKD.

The chain carries TRBV3-1 (or the pseudogene TRBV3-2) and TRBJ1-2; 12 nucleotides agree with TRBD1. This CDR3 is built from 16 residues. V lost 6 bases to trimming and J lost 1 base; unmatched junction nucleotides: 6. Germline V gene sequence: CDR1 LGHDT, CDR2 YNNKEL (reference sequence). The CDR3 sequence: CASRGGQGADNYGYTF. The CDR3 DNA follows: TGTGCCAGCAGGGGGGGACAGGGGGCAGATAACTATGGCTACACCTTC.

V usage is TRBV5-4 and J usage is TRBJ1-1, with unresolved D. The CDR3 totals 13 residues. The ends were cut back, 3 bases at V and 4 bases at J, with 10 bases in the middle. Germline values: CDR1 SGHNT, CDR2 YYREEE (reference sequence). CDR3 nucleotides: TGTGCCAGCAGCTCTGCGAGCGGCACTGAAGCTTTCTTT. Protein sequence: CASSSASGTEAFF.

The rearrangement uses TRBV6-1 and TRBJ2-1; D remains ambiguous. This CDR3 comprises 16 residues. V lost 4 bases to trimming and J lost 7 bases, with 20 bases between them. CDR1 is MNHNS and CDR2 is SASEGT in the germline V gene. The CDR3 loop is CASSGLRVKQRNEQFF. The CDR3 nucleotides read TGTGCCAGCAGTGGCCTCCGGGTCAAGCAGAGGAATGAGCAGTTCTTC.

The J gene is TRBJ2-2, the V gene TRBV27; TRBD2 matches at 10 bases. CDR1 is MNHEY, CDR2 SMNVEV, per germline (reference sequence). The trim removed 1 base at V and 1 base at J, leaving 0 bases unmatched. The length of the CDR3 is 16 residues. Written as DNA, the CDR3 is TGTGCCAGCAGTTTATGGACTAGCGGGAACACCGGGGAGCTGTTTTTT. Translating it yields CASSLWTSGNTGELFF.